Listed below are T cell receptor beta chains from one sample, sequenced in a study of T cell repertoires in cytomegalovirus infection. TCRdb re-derived calls from the reads in MiXCR, one entry per CDR3 protein. This table holds roughly 180,000 distinct CDR3 sequences, approximately 30% found once. Specimen: PBMCs. The receptors shown here come from a human donor in good health (CMV status not recorded). Some clones in this sample may be carry-over from other donors' samples. The CDR3 runs from the conserved cysteine through the conserved F or W. Each record gives: clone size, V gene, D gene, J gene, CDR3 protein, CDR3 DNA. D genes are given only for firm matches. Only part of the rows carry a size: once, few, many, or a class if the clone is expanded.

abundance: few
v_gene: TRBV28
d_gene: NA
j_gene: TRBJ2-7
CDR3aa: CASSKGLSYEQYF
CDR3nt: TGTGCCAGCAGCAAAGGACTATCCTACGAGCAGTACTTC

abundance: NA
v_gene: TRBV7-3
d_gene: TRBD2
j_gene: TRBJ2-1
CDR3aa: CASSLRVTAGGDYNEQFF
CDR3nt: TGTGCCAGCAGCTTAAGGGTAACAGCGGGGGGGGACTACAATGAGCAGTTCTTC

abundance: few
v_gene: TRBV4-2
d_gene: NA
j_gene: TRBJ1-1
CDR3aa: CATSRGATEAFF
CDR3nt: TGTGCCACTTCGCGGGGGGCCACTGAAGCTTTCTTT

abundance: few
v_gene: TRBV2
d_gene: NA
j_gene: TRBJ2-7
CDR3aa: CASSERGRPSSSYEQYF
CDR3nt: TGTGCCAGCAGTGAACGGGGCAGGCCATCCAGCTCCTACGAGCAGTACTTC

abundance: NA
v_gene: TRBV28
d_gene: NA
j_gene: TRBJ1-3
CDR3aa: CASSWTFTSGNTIYF
CDR3nt: TGTGCCAGCAGTTGGACATTTACCTCTGGAAACACCATATATTTT

abundance: NA
v_gene: TRBV29-1
d_gene: TRBD2
j_gene: TRBJ2-1
CDR3aa: CSVVSIAGGPDEQFF
CDR3nt: TGCAGCGTTGTATCGATAGCGGGGGGGCCGGATGAGCAGTTCTTC

abundance: NA
v_gene: TRBV7-2
d_gene: TRBD1
j_gene: TRBJ1-2
CDR3aa: CASNRRQGSYGYTF
CDR3nt: TGTGCCAGCAACCGGAGACAGGGGAGCTATGGCTACACCTTC

abundance: few
v_gene: TRBV7-6
d_gene: NA
j_gene: TRBJ1-4
CDR3aa: CASSLGGLSEKLFF
CDR3nt: TGTGCCAGCAGCTTAGGGGGGTTGAGTGAAAAACTGTTTTTT

abundance: NA
v_gene: TRBV18
d_gene: NA
j_gene: TRBJ2-7
CDR3aa: CASSPRGGGSSYEQYF
CDR3nt: TGTGCCAGCTCACCGAGGGGAGGGGGATCGTCCTACGAGCAGTACTTC

abundance: NA
v_gene: TRBV20-1
d_gene: NA
j_gene: TRBJ2-4
CDR3aa: CSAADWAGENIQYF
CDR3nt: TGCAGTGCCGCAGATTGGGCAGGGGAAAACATTCAGTACTTC

abundance: NA
v_gene: TRBV11-3
d_gene: NA
j_gene: TRBJ2-1
CDR3aa: CASSLMRANEQFF
CDR3nt: TGTGCCAGCAGCTTAATGAGGGCCAATGAGCAGTTCTTC

abundance: few
v_gene: TRBV3-1
d_gene: TRBD2
j_gene: TRBJ2-1
CDR3aa: CASRHGLAGDNEQFF
CDR3nt: TGTGCCAGCAGACATGGACTAGCGGGGGACAATGAGCAGTTCTTC

abundance: few
v_gene: TRBV12-3/TRBV12-4
d_gene: TRBD1
j_gene: TRBJ1-5
CDR3aa: CASSSEGQLNQPQHF
CDR3nt: TGTGCCAGCAGTTCGGAGGGACAGCTCAATCAGCCCCAGCATTTT

abundance: many
v_gene: TRBV7-2
d_gene: TRBD1
j_gene: TRBJ1-1
CDR3aa: CASSTLLPGQGDTEAFF
CDR3nt: TGTGCCAGCAGCACCCTTCTACCGGGACAGGGGGACACTGAAGCTTTCTTT

abundance: few
v_gene: TRBV6-2/TRBV6-3
d_gene: NA
j_gene: TRBJ1-2
CDR3aa: CASSYPEGGYTF
CDR3nt: TGTGCCAGCAGTTACCCCGAGGGCGGCTACACCTTC

abundance: NA
v_gene: TRBV19
d_gene: TRBD2
j_gene: TRBJ2-1
CDR3aa: CASKAGLAGSNEQFF
CDR3nt: TGTGCCAGTAAGGCGGGACTAGCGGGGAGCAATGAGCAGTTCTTC

abundance: few
v_gene: TRBV7-9
d_gene: NA
j_gene: TRBJ1-4
CDR3aa: CASSLIGSAVNEKLFF
CDR3nt: TGTGCCAGCAGCTTAATAGGGTCGGCGGTGAATGAAAAACTGTTTTTT

abundance: NA
v_gene: TRBV7-9
d_gene: TRBD1
j_gene: TRBJ2-7
CDR3aa: CASSSTGQRVYEQYF
CDR3nt: TGTGCCAGCAGCTCTACGGGACAGAGAGTCTACGAGCAGTACTTC

abundance: NA
v_gene: TRBV7-2
d_gene: TRBD1
j_gene: TRBJ2-1
CDR3aa: CASSQQGSYNEQFF
CDR3nt: TGTGCCAGCAGCCAACAGGGGTCCTACAATGAGCAGTTCTTC

abundance: NA
v_gene: TRBV11-2
d_gene: NA
j_gene: TRBJ1-5
CDR3aa: CASSLVSQINQPQHF
CDR3nt: TGTGCCAGCAGCTTAGTCAGCCAGATCAATCAGCCCCAGCATTTT

abundance: few
v_gene: TRBV7-6
d_gene: TRBD2
j_gene: TRBJ2-1
CDR3aa: CASSFSGGVSYNEQFF
CDR3nt: TGTGCCAGCAGCTTCAGCGGGGGGGTGTCCTACAATGAGCAGTTCTTC

abundance: few
v_gene: TRBV5-5
d_gene: TRBD2
j_gene: TRBJ2-3
CDR3aa: CASSLQGASGDTDTQYF
CDR3nt: TGTGCCAGCAGCTTGCAGGGCGCTAGCGGAGACACAGATACGCAGTATTTT